The 2 T cell receptor beta chains below were found in one sample sequenced in a study of a mutant IDH1 vaccine in newly diagnosed glioma. The data were produced by immunoSEQ multiplex PCR, yet TCRdb's version contains in-frame clones alone and is incomplete. There are about 92,000 clones in the sample; around 82% occur only once, and approximately 7.4% lies in the top ten. Stated time point: baseline, week 1 (first vaccination visit). Treatment meaning: pre-vaccination baseline after standard-of-care therapy. Sequenced material: PBMCs, taken from a glioma patient treated with radiotherapy, temozolomide or both. All receptors come from a woman in her forties or fifties with glioma.

This clone was detected a few times. This chain links TRBV5-1 with TRBJ2-5; 11 positions match TRBD2. The CDR3 runs to 15 residues. Trimming removed 4 bases from V and 1 base from J; junction bases left unmatched: 3. CDR1 is SGHRS, CDR2 YFSETQ, per germline. For the CDR3, the DNA is TGCGCCAGCAGCCTAGGGACTAGCGGCCAAGAGACCCAGTACTTC. It codes for CASSLGTSGQETQYF. The whole variable domain, remainder taken from reference TRBV5-1 and TRBJ2-5, is KAGVTQTPRYLIKTRGQQVTLSCSPISGHRSVSWYQQTPGQGLQFLFEYFSETQRNKGNFPGRFSGRQFSNSRSEMNVSTLELGDSALYLCASSLGTSGQETQYFGPGTRLLVL.

The chain is built from TRBV11-2 and TRBJ2-2; D uncertain. Germline V gives CDR1 SGHAT, CDR2 FQNNGV. The CDR3 covers 17 residues. V was pared by 0 bases and J by 0 bases, with 11 bases between. DNA of the CDR3: TGTGCCAGCAGCTTAGACAGTTGGGGTTCGAACACCGGGGAGCTGTTTTTT. This translates into CASSLDSWGSNTGELFF. Based on the CDR3 plus reference TRBV11-2 and TRBJ2-2, the full variable domain is EAGVAQSPRYKIIEKRQSVAFWCNPISGHATLYWYQQILGQGPKLLIQFQNNGVVDDSQLPKDRFSAERLKGVDSTLKIQPAKLEDSAVYLCASSLDSWGSNTGELFFGEGSRLTVL.